This entry is about one T cell receptor beta chain. Its antigen is not known. The PCR made use of 60 Vbeta and 13 Jbeta primers. Measured with immunoSEQ multiplex PCR; TCRdb has only the in-frame clones, and not every one. The sample includes roughly 230,000 clones, around 78% of them seen just once. The data were obtained in a study of cytomegalovirus exposure and HLA in healthy donors. Study results and caveats: A missense DCLRE1C variant was associated with V- and J-gene trimming of TCR beta chains in a later analysis, and an independent cohort replicated the association. In a later analysis, compared with equally common non-associated chains, HLA-associated beta chains were more expanded. Reported findings show TCR beta sequences accurately forecast HLA-A and HLA-B alleles in most subjects.

The CDR3 is 14 residues long. Germline-derived CDR1 and CDR2 are GTSNPN and SVGIG (reference sequence). The V gene end was trimmed by 0 bases and the J gene end by 7 bases; junction bases not matched to a gene: 6. The clonotype originates from a boy aged 5-17 years in good health and CMV-seronegative. Sequencing was performed on PBMCs. The chain is built from TRBV30 and TRBJ1-2; 9 nucleotides match TRBD1. CDR3 protein: CAWSVVQGARGYTF. CDR3 coding DNA: TGTGCCTGGAGTGTCGTACAGGGGGCGCGTGGCTACACCTTC.